The 5 T cell receptor beta chains below all came from one sample that was sequenced in a study of blood T cell repertoires in COVID-19. The assay was immunoSEQ multiplex PCR, and TCRdb's table has in-frame clones only and misses some. The table records roughly 100,000 clones, about nine tenths of them present only once. The sequenced material came from peripheral blood. Source of these receptors: a woman in her seventies with acute or convalescent COVID-19.

The V gene is TRBV5-1, the J gene TRBJ2-1; 8 positions agree with TRBD1. Losses at the gene ends were 4 bases for V and 3 bases for J; bases not matched to a gene: 6. The germline CDR1 and CDR2 sequences are SGHRS and YFSETQ. The CDR3 runs to 15 residues. The DNA for the CDR3 is TGCGCCAGCAGCCCGGGACAGGTAGACTACAATGAGCAGTTCTTC. Translating it yields CASSPGQVDYNEQFF.

This clone has just one count. The chain employs TRBV7-2 and TRBJ2-2; 7 nucleotides line up with TRBD2. The V segment lost 7 bases and the J segment 5 bases; nucleotides outside the gene matches: 4. Germline V gene lookup returns CDR1 SGHTA and CDR2 FQGNSA. The CDR3 covers 13 residues. CDR3 residues: CASIGGVTGELFF. The CDR3 nucleotides read TGTGCCAGCATTGGGGGGGTTACCGGGGAGCTGTTTTTT. Looking up the rest from reference TRBV7-2 and TRBJ2-2 gives the full variable domain: GAGVSQSPSNKVTEKGKDVELRCDPISGHTALYWYRQSLGQGLEFLIYFQGNSAPDKSGLPSDRFSAERTGGSVSTLTIQRTQQEDSAVYLCASIGGVTGELFFGEGSRLTVL.

V is TRBV3-1 (or the pseudogene TRBV3-2) and J is TRBJ1-2; D is ambiguous. The CDR3 contains 15 residues. V was shortened by 4 bases and J by 8 bases, with 20 bases between the two germline ends. Germline loops: CDR1 LGHDT, CDR2 YNNKEL (reference sequence). CDR3 loop: CASSLTQASPSGYTF. The CDR3 DNA reads TGTGCCAGCAGCCTCACCCAGGCCTCTCCGAGCGGCTACACCTTC.

The V call is TRBV21-1, the J call TRBJ2-2; the table's TRBD1 call for D was not verified on the DNA. TRBV21-1 is shown as a pseudogene. There are 19 residues in the CDR3. The CDR3 DNA reads as TGTGCCAGCAGCGGACGCGTGAATTTGACAGGAAGGGAGAACGGGGAGCTGTTTTTT. It translates to CASSGRVNLTGRENGELFF.

The chain uses TRBV12-3 or TRBV12-4 and TRBJ1-1, with a weak D call TRBD1 (6 bases). Trimming pared 5 bases from V and 4 bases from J, leaving 11 bases between. CDR3 length equals 13 residues. For the CDR3, the DNA is TGTGCCAGCAGTATCAGGGGCTTCACTGAAGCTTTCTTT. It encodes CASSIRGFTEAFF.